The 8 T cell receptor beta chains reported below all come from one sample, sequenced in a study of T cell changes during pregnancy in multiple sclerosis. Assay used: immunoSEQ multiplex PCR; TCRdb lists only in-frame clones, some missing. The data hold around 100,000 clones, with around 92% observed a single time. The sequenced sample was peripheral blood, obtained after pregnancy. The receptors originated from a female donor with multiple sclerosis, enrolled in a pregnancy study.

This rearrangement joins TRBV6-5 to TRBJ2-7; 11 bases are shared with TRBD2. The ends lost 7 bases at V and 6 bases at J; junction bases unmatched: 8. Germline loops: CDR1 MNHEY, CDR2 SVGAGI. The CDR3 consists of 14 residues. The CDR3 loop is CASTLAGGSGEQYF. CDR3 nucleotide sequence: TGTGCCAGCACCCTAGCGGGAGGCTCTGGCGAGCAGTACTTC.

CDR3 in amino acids: CAWSSGQGYNEQFF. For the CDR3, the DNA is TGTGCCTGGAGTTCTGGACAGGGCTACAATGAGCAGTTCTTC. The chain combines TRBV30 with TRBJ2-1; 8 bases are shared with TRBD1. This CDR3 is built from 14 residues. Germline trimming cut 2 bases from V and 3 bases from J; bases unmatched to any gene: 3. From germline, CDR1 is GTSNPN and CDR2 SVGIG (reference sequence). The full variable domain, in which reference TRBV30 and TRBJ2-1 provide the parts outside the CDR3, is SQTIHQWPATLVQPVGSPLSLECTVEGTSNPNLYWYRQAAGRGLQLLFYSVGIGQISSEVPQNLSASRPQDRQFILSSKKLLLSDSGFYLCAWSSGQGYNEQFFGPGTRLTVL.

The chain links TRBV9 to TRBJ1-6; tentative D call: TRBD1 (5 bases). Germline-derived CDR1 and CDR2 are SGDLS and YYNGEE. The CDR3 has 16 amino acids. The V and J ends lost 2 bases and 4 bases respectively, with 13 bases between them. The CDR3 bases are TGTGCCAGCAGCGTCACTCGAGACAGATATAATTCACCCCTCCACTTT. It translates to CASSVTRDRYNSPLHF.

The chain is built from TRBV28 and TRBJ2-7, with D hard to call. CDR3 size: 11 residues. Per germline, CDR1 MDHEN and CDR2 SYDVKM. Trimming stripped 3 bases from V and 6 bases from J, with 6 bases between. The CDR3 region is CASSFSGEQYF. The CDR3 DNA reads as TGTGCCAGCAGTTTCTCCGGCGAGCAGTACTTC.

The chain carries TRBV19 and TRBJ1-2; 9 bases are shared with TRBD1. The V and J ends lost 4 bases and 8 bases, in that order; junction bases with no gene match: 5. The CDR3 sequence is 13 residues long. Looked up from germline, CDR1 is LNHDA and CDR2 is SQIVND (reference sequence). The CDR3 protein is CASSTRDRDGYTF. CDR3 sequence (DNA): TGTGCCAGTAGTACTAGGGACAGGGACGGCTACACCTTC.

The chain carries TRBV5-4 and TRBJ1-2; D unresolved. V gave up 4 bases and J gave up 2 bases, with 18 bases separating them. This CDR3 region has 16 residues. Germline CDR1 is SGHNT and CDR2 is YYREEE (reference sequence). The CDR3 DNA reads as TGTGCCAGCAGCGGTCTAGAGGGCGGCCAGAACTATGGCTACACCTTC. Protein: CASSGLEGGQNYGYTF.

The rearrangement joins TRBV27 to TRBJ1-2; D is undetermined. This CDR3 contains 13 residues. The germline V gene has CDR1 MNHEY and CDR2 SMNVEV (reference sequence). V was pared by 3 bases and J by 8 bases, with 13 bases between. CDR3 sequence: CASSFAESGGYTF. The CDR3 DNA reads as TGTGCCAGCAGTTTTGCGGAATCGGGGGGCTACACCTTC.

The rearrangement links TRBV30 to TRBJ2-7; 7 bases agree with TRBD2. CDR1 is GTSNPN and CDR2 is SVGIG in the germline V gene (reference sequence). CDR3 length: 13 residues. J lost 5 bases, V lost 4 bases, and 8 bases had no gene match. The CDR3 here is CAWTGGVRHEQYF. As DNA, the CDR3 is TGTGCCTGGACTGGGGGGGTGCGCCACGAGCAGTACTTC.